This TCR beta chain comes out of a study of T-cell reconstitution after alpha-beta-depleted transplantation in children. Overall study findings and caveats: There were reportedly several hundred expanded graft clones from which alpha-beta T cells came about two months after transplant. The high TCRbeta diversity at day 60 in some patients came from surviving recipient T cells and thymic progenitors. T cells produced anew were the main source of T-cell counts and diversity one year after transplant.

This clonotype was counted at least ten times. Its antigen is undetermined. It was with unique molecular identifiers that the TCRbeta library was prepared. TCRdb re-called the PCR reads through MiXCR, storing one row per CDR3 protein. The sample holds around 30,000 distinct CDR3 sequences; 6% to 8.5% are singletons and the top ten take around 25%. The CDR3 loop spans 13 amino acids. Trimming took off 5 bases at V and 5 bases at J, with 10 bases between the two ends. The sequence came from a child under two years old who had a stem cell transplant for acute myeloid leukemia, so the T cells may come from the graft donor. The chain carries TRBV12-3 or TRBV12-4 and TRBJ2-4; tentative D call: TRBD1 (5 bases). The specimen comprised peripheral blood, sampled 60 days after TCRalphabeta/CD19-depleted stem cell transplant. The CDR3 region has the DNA TGTGCCAGCAGTAAAGTACAGGAAAACATTCAGTACTTC. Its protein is CASSKVQENIQYF.